This TCR beta chain originates from a study of T cell changes during pregnancy in multiple sclerosis. This CDR3 comprises 15 residues. The germline gives CDR1 SEHNR, CDR2 FQNEAQ (reference sequence). J was trimmed by 4 bases and V by 4 bases; bases with no gene match: 7. The method was immunoSEQ multiplex PCR; TCRdb's version includes in-frame clones alone and lacks a portion of them. The repertoire has 40,000 or so clones, 91% of them found once; the top ten carry 6% to 7.5%. This rearrangement joins TRBV7-9 to TRBJ1-2, with 9 positions matching TRBD1. The sequenced sample was CD8+ T cells from peripheral blood mononuclear cells, obtained in the second trimester of pregnancy. The origin of this receptor is a female donor with multiple sclerosis, enrolled in a pregnancy study. The CDR3 DNA reads as TGTGCCAGCAGCTACCCGGGACAGGGACTCTATGGCTACACCTTC. This encodes CASSYPGQGLYGYTF.